The 16 T cell receptor beta chains presented below share a single source sample, sequenced in a study of blood T cell repertoires in COVID-19. Some clones are missing from TCRdb's copy, which holds only in-frame ones; the method was immunoSEQ multiplex PCR. The sample contains hundreds of thousands of clones, 90% of which appear only once. Source material: PBMCs or T cells enriched from blood (not recorded which). The source is a young woman with acute COVID-19.

The chain carries TRBV9 and TRBJ2-5; 9 bases fit TRBD1. CDR1 is SGDLS and CDR2 is YYNGEE in the germline V gene. This CDR3 spans 15 amino acids. The V segment lost 0 bases and the J segment 4 bases; nucleotides outside the gene matches: 4. The DNA for the CDR3 is TGTGCCAGCAGCGTAGACCCGACAGGGGGAGAGACCCAGTACTTC. This gives the protein CASSVDPTGGETQYF. The full variable domain, completed using reference TRBV9 and TRBJ2-5, is DSGVTQTPKHLITATGQRVTLRCSPRSGDLSVYWYQQSLDQGLQFLIQYYNGEERAKGNILERFSAQQFPDLHSELNLSSLELGDSALYFCASSVDPTGGETQYFGPGTRLLVL.

The V call is TRBV9, the J call TRBJ2-1; perhaps TRBD2 as D (5 bases). Trimming removed 2 bases at V and 2 bases at J, with 11 bases between. Germline V CDR1 and CDR2: SGDLS, YYNGEE. This CDR3 has 15 amino acids. This chain's CDR3 is CASSVEGRTYNEQFF. In DNA form, the CDR3 reads TGTGCCAGCAGCGTTGAGGGTCGAACCTACAATGAGCAGTTCTTC.

The V and J genes are TRBV19 and TRBJ2-1, with 15 bases aligning to TRBD2. CDR1 LNHDA and CDR2 SQIVND come from the germline V gene (reference sequence). V gave up 3 bases and J gave up 5 bases; unmatched junction bases: 8. There are 18 residues in the CDR3. DNA of the CDR3: TGTGCCAGTAGTATCACGGGACTAGCGGGAGGACCTAACAATGAGCAGTTCTTC. Translated: CASSITGLAGGPNNEQFF. Together with reference TRBV19 and TRBJ2-1, the CDR3 gives the full variable domain: DGGITQSPKYLFRKEGQNVTLSCEQNLNHDAMYWYRQDPGQGLRLIYYSQIVNDFQKGDIAEGYSVSREKKESFPLTVTSAQKNPTAFYLCASSITGLAGGPNNEQFFGPGTRLTVL.

This chain links TRBV4-1 with TRBJ2-1; the D gene is possibly TRBD2 (5 bases). This CDR3 has 15 residues. Germline assignment: CDR1 MGHRA and CDR2 YSYEKL. With 1 base removed from V and 2 bases from J, the gap between germline ends came to 9 bases. As DNA, the CDR3 is TGCGCCAGCAGCCAAGTTTCCGGGGCCTACAATGAGCAGTTCTTC. Translation gives CASSQVSGAYNEQFF.

The V gene is TRBV28, the J gene TRBJ2-2; 15 positions agree with TRBD2. J was trimmed by 0 bases and V by 2 bases; bases with no gene match: 4. The CDR3 spans 19 residues. CDR1 is MDHEN and CDR2 is SYDVKM in the germline V gene. The CDR3 sequence is CASSLGGLAGGTNTGELFF. CDR3 sequence (DNA): TGTGCCAGCAGTTTAGGGGGACTAGCGGGAGGAACGAACACCGGGGAGCTGTTTTTT.

The genes are TRBV6-5 and TRBJ2-1, with 8 bases that match TRBD2. The germline CDR1 and CDR2 sequences are MNHEY and SVGAGI. The CDR3 has 15 amino acids. Losses at the gene ends were 5 bases for V and 5 bases for J; bases not matched to a gene: 8. DNA of the CDR3: TGTGCCAGCAGTCAGGGACTAGGGGAAAACAATGAGCAGTTCTTC. Translating gives CASSQGLGENNEQFF.

The chain couples TRBV5-4 to TRBJ1-1; possible D gene TRBD1, 5 bases. The V end lost 4 bases, the J end lost 4 bases, and 14 bases lay between the germline ends. Germline assignment: CDR1 SGHNT and CDR2 YYREEE (reference sequence). The CDR3 is 14 residues long. CDR3 sequence: CASSARQTATEAFF. Written as DNA, the CDR3 is TGTGCCAGCAGCGCCAGACAGACGGCCACTGAAGCTTTCTTT.

The gene calls are TRBV2 and TRBJ2-2; 9 positions agree with TRBD2. J was trimmed by 6 bases and V by 7 bases; bases with no gene match: 15. Germline V lookup: CDR1 SNHLY, CDR2 FYNNEI. The CDR3 is 17 residues long. The CDR3, as DNA: TGTGCCAGCATATTCTTCGCCGGGACTAGCATTCCCGGGGAGCTGTTTTTT. Residues: CASIFFAGTSIPGELFF.

CDR3 sequence: CASSEFVFPSEKLFF. In DNA form, the CDR3 reads TGCGCCAGCAGTGAGTTTGTCTTTCCTAGTGAAAAACTGTTTTTT. The rearrangement uses TRBV10-2 and TRBJ1-4; D call uncertain. The V end lost 1 base, the J end lost 7 bases, and 13 bases lay between the germline ends. CDR1 and CDR2 from the germline V gene are WSHSY and SAAADI. The CDR3 sequence is 15 residues long.

The genes are TRBV18 and TRBJ2-1, with TRBD2 matching over 10 bases. J lost 4 bases, V lost 3 bases, and 12 bases had no gene match. CDR3 length equals 18 residues. Germline CDR1 and CDR2: KGHSH and LQKENI. In DNA form, the CDR3 reads TGTGCCAGCTCACCGACTAGGACTAGCGGAGGGGCGTACAATGAGCAGTTCTTC. It yields the protein CASSPTRTSGGAYNEQFF.

The J gene is TRBJ1-1, the V gene TRBV5-6, with D perhaps matching TRBD1 (5 bases). The germline gives CDR1 SGHDT, CDR2 YYEEEE. The ends were cut back, 4 bases at V and 4 bases at J, with 17 bases in the middle. CDR3 length equals 15 residues. CDR3 coding DNA: TGTGCCAGCAGCCCCATCCAGGGTTTTGGCACTGAAGCTTTCTTT. It codes for CASSPIQGFGTEAFF.

J is TRBJ2-5 and V is TRBV11-2; weak D call: TRBD2 (5 bases). The germline gives CDR1 SGHAT, CDR2 FQNNGV. Trimming left V 1 base short and J 4 bases short, with 10 bases between. This CDR3 has 14 amino acids. The CDR3 loop is CASSLVYGGETQYF. The CDR3 DNA sequence: TGTGCCAGCAGCTTAGTGTACGGAGGAGAGACCCAGTACTTC. The entire variable domain, with the rest obtained from reference TRBV11-2 and TRBJ2-5, is as follows: EAGVAQSPRYKIIEKRQSVAFWCNPISGHATLYWYQQILGQGPKLLIQFQNNGVVDDSQLPKDRFSAERLKGVDSTLKIQPAKLEDSAVYLCASSLVYGGETQYFGPGTRLLVL.

This rearrangement joins TRBV5-1 to TRBJ1-2; unclear D gene. This CDR3 region has 14 residues. The V gene lost 0 bases and the J gene lost 0 bases, with 6 bases spanning the gap. The germline CDR1 and CDR2 sequences are SGHRS and YFSETQ. The CDR3 region is CASSLGLSNYGYTF. The CDR3 nucleotides are TGCGCCAGCAGCTTGGGGCTTTCTAACTATGGCTACACCTTC.

This chain connects TRBV6-5 to TRBJ1-1, with D tentatively TRBD1 (5 bases). Trimming shortened V by 5 bases and J by 0 bases, and 10 bases separated the two germline ends. Germline loops: CDR1 MNHEY, CDR2 SVGAGI. This CDR3 contains 14 residues. CDR3 DNA sequence: TGTGCCAGCAGTAGGGGCCTAATGAACACTGAAGCTTTCTTT. As protein: CASSRGLMNTEAFF.

This chain links TRBV23-1 with TRBJ2-7; tentatively, D is TRBD1 (5 bases). TRBV23-1 is sorted into the ORF group, with uncertain function. There are 15 residues in the CDR3. With 4 bases removed from V and 5 bases from J, the gap between germline ends came to 18 bases. The CDR3 region has the DNA TGCGCCAGCAGTCGAAGAGGCGGACAAGGCCACGAGCAGTACTTC. As protein: CASSRRGGQGHEQYF.

The chain joins TRBV28 to TRBJ1-2; 11 bases fit TRBD1. Germline V gene data show CDR1 as MDHEN and CDR2 as SYDVKM. There are 17 residues in the CDR3. Trimming removed 5 bases from V and 4 bases from J; junction bases left unmatched: 12. The CDR3 DNA reads as TGTGCCAGCAGTCCTTGGACAGGGGGCGGAAGATTCTATGGCTACACCTTC. Translation: CASSPWTGGGRFYGYTF.